Listed below are T cell receptor beta chains from one sample, sequenced in a study of regulatory T cells in long-lasting Graves disease. TCRdb analysed the multiplex PCR reads with MiXCR anew, one entry per CDR3 protein. Among around 450,000 distinct CDR3 sequences listed, roughly 21% were seen once. Sequencing was performed on peripheral blood mononuclear cells (PBMCs), taken when the disease was refractory, from a patient treated with antithyroid drugs. These receptors all come from a female donor with Graves disease. Each CDR3 is given with its conserved first and last residue. Fields, in order: clone size, CDR3 length, V gene, D gene, J gene, CDR3 DNA, CDR3 protein. D genes are given only for firm matches. Clone size is shown for a subset of rows, as once, few, many or a class of expanded clone.

size: .
length: 14
V: TRBV13
D: TRBD2
J: TRBJ2-7
DNA: TGTGCCAGCAGCCCCGGGACTAGGGGTCACGAGCAGTACTTC
CDR3: CASSPGTRGHEQYF

size: many
length: 16
V: TRBV6-1
D: .
J: TRBJ1-4
DNA: TGTGCCAGCAGTGGAGAGGACAGAAGCGGTTATGAAAAACTGTTTTTT
CDR3: CASSGEDRSGYEKLFF

size: .
length: 14
V: TRBV20-1
D: TRBD2
J: TRBJ2-3
DNA: TGCAGTGCTAGAGTACTAGCGGGGATAGATACGCAGTATTTT
CDR3: CSARVLAGIDTQYF

size: many
length: 13
V: TRBV2
D: .
J: TRBJ2-5
DNA: TGTGCCAGCAAGGCAGGGGCCGGAGAGACCCAGTACTTC
CDR3: CASKAGAGETQYF

size: few
length: 15
V: TRBV27
D: TRBD1
J: TRBJ1-2
DNA: TGTGCCAGCAGTTTGGTTGAGGGGGCGAGGTATGGCTACACCTTC
CDR3: CASSLVEGARYGYTF

size: few
length: 14
V: TRBV10-3
D: .
J: TRBJ1-5
DNA: TGTGCCATCAGTGGGGTCAAGGGGGATCAGCCCCAGCATTTT
CDR3: CAISGVKGDQPQHF

size: many
length: 15
V: TRBV28
D: .
J: TRBJ1-5
DNA: TGTGCCAGCGCGTGGGCAGGGCCGACCAGGCGGCCCCAGCATTTT
CDR3: CASAWAGPTRRPQHF

size: .
length: 15
V: TRBV6-5
D: .
J: TRBJ2-5
DNA: TGTGCCAGCAGTTACGGGGCAGGGCAACAAGAGACCCAGTACTTC
CDR3: CASSYGAGQQETQYF

size: many
length: 14
V: TRBV7-2
D: TRBD1
J: TRBJ2-7
DNA: TGTGCCAGCAGCCCGGGACAGGGTTACTACGAGCAGTACTTC
CDR3: CASSPGQGYYEQYF

size: .
length: 15
V: TRBV4-1
D: .
J: TRBJ1-1
DNA: TGCGCCAGCAGCCTCGGACTCTTCATGAACACTGAAGCTTTCTTT
CDR3: CASSLGLFMNTEAFF

size: .
length: 18
V: TRBV7-2
D: TRBD2
J: TRBJ2-7
DNA: TGTGCCAGCAGCTTCCCGGGACTAGCGGGACTCCACTCCTACGAGCAGTACTTC
CDR3: CASSFPGLAGLHSYEQYF

size: many
length: 14
V: TRBV5-1
D: .
J: TRBJ1-1
DNA: TGCGCCAGCAGCCCAACAGCATCGAACACTGAAGCTTTCTTT
CDR3: CASSPTASNTEAFF

size: many
length: 15
V: TRBV13
D: TRBD1
J: TRBJ1-1
DNA: TGTGCCAGCAACCCGGGACAGGGGGCTGTCACTGAAGCTTTCTTT
CDR3: CASNPGQGAVTEAFF

size: many
length: 14
V: TRBV2
D: TRBD1
J: TRBJ1-1
DNA: TGTGCCAGCAGGTGGACAGGGCCAAACACTGAAGCTTTCTTT
CDR3: CASRWTGPNTEAFF

size: few
length: 13
V: TRBV30
D: .
J: TRBJ2-1
DNA: TGTGCCTGGAGTGTAGGCCCACCCAATGAGCAGTTCTTC
CDR3: CAWSVGPPNEQFF

size: many
length: 14
V: TRBV28
D: .
J: TRBJ2-7
DNA: TGTGCCAGCAGTAACCCCGGCTACACCTACGAGCAGTACTTC
CDR3: CASSNPGYTYEQYF

size: many
length: 14
V: TRBV6-1
D: TRBD1
J: TRBJ2-5
DNA: TGTGCCAGCAGACCGGGACAGGGAGAAGAGACCCAGTACTTC
CDR3: CASRPGQGEETQYF

size: many
length: 15
V: TRBV10-3
D: TRBD2
J: TRBJ2-7
DNA: TGTGCCATCAGTGAAGGAGCGGGAGGGCCGGAAGAGCAGTACTTC
CDR3: CAISEGAGGPEEQYF

size: many
length: 15
V: TRBV28
D: .
J: TRBJ2-7
DNA: TGTGCCAGCTCTTCCGGGACTGAAACTACGAGGGAGCAGTACTTC
CDR3: CASSSGTETTREQYF

size: .
length: 12
V: TRBV9
D: .
J: TRBJ1-1
DNA: TGTGCCAGCAGCGTAGATCACTCTGAAGCTTTCTTT
CDR3: CASSVDHSEAFF

size: .
length: 14
V: TRBV6-1
D: TRBD1
J: TRBJ2-3
DNA: TGTGCCACCCAACAGGGGGCTAGCACAGATACGCAGTATTTT
CDR3: CATQQGASTDTQYF

size: many
length: 13
V: TRBV28
D: .
J: TRBJ1-5
DNA: TGTGCCAGCAGTTTACTCCAGGGCCAGCCCCAGCATTTT
CDR3: CASSLLQGQPQHF

size: many
length: 15
V: TRBV28
D: TRBD2
J: TRBJ2-7
DNA: TGTGCCAGCAGTTTTCGGGGACTAGCGTCCCACGAGCAGTACTTC
CDR3: CASSFRGLASHEQYF

size: many
length: 13
V: TRBV11-2
D: .
J: TRBJ2-7
DNA: TGTGCCAGCAGGCGACTAGGGGCCTACGAGCAGTACTTC
CDR3: CASRRLGAYEQYF

size: few
length: 12
V: TRBV27
D: .
J: TRBJ1-5
DNA: TGTGCCAGCAGTTTATGGTATCAGCCCCAGCATTTT
CDR3: CASSLWYQPQHF

size: .
length: 16
V: TRBV4-1
D: .
J: TRBJ1-1
DNA: TGCGCCAGCAGCCAAGATGGGGGGTCGGGGGCCACTGAAGCTTTCTTT
CDR3: CASSQDGGSGATEAFF

size: .
length: 13
V: TRBV12-3/TRBV12-4
D: .
J: TRBJ2-5
DNA: TGTGCCAGCAGCTACGGGAGACGGGAGACCCAGTACTTC
CDR3: CASSYGRRETQYF

size: .
length: 16
V: TRBV5-5
D: TRBD1
J: TRBJ2-7
DNA: TGTGCCAGCAGCCCGGGCCTACGACAGGGGGCTAACGAGCAGTACTTC
CDR3: CASSPGLRQGANEQYF

size: many
length: 14
V: TRBV7-2
D: .
J: TRBJ1-1
DNA: TGTGCCAGCAGCTTAGATCTAATGAACACTGAAGCTTTCTTT
CDR3: CASSLDLMNTEAFF

size: many
length: 14
V: TRBV12-3/TRBV12-4
D: .
J: TRBJ1-2
DNA: TGTGCCAGCTCCCGGCCGCCGGAGCTCTATGGCTACACCTTC
CDR3: CASSRPPELYGYTF

size: .
length: 12
V: TRBV4-2
D: .
J: TRBJ1-2
DNA: TGTGCCAGCAGCCAAGACCCGCATGGCTACACCTTC
CDR3: CASSQDPHGYTF

size: .
length: 15
V: TRBV7-2
D: .
J: TRBJ1-5
DNA: TGTGCCAGCAGCTTAGCGCGGGGGGCGGCTCAGCCCCAGCATTTT
CDR3: CASSLARGAAQPQHF

size: .
length: 16
V: TRBV28
D: TRBD1
J: TRBJ1-4
DNA: TGTGCCAGCAGAACGGACAGGGGGATGAAGATTGAAAAACTGTTTTTT
CDR3: CASRTDRGMKIEKLFF

size: .
length: 14
V: TRBV7-9
D: TRBD2
J: TRBJ2-7
DNA: TGTGCCAGCAGTCCTAGCGGGAGCGGGGACGAGCAGTACTTC
CDR3: CASSPSGSGDEQYF

size: many
length: 14
V: TRBV28
D: .
J: TRBJ1-1
DNA: TGTGCCAGCAGCCCTCTAGTAGAGAACACTGAAGCTTTCTTT
CDR3: CASSPLVENTEAFF

size: few
length: 15
V: TRBV5-1
D: .
J: TRBJ2-5
DNA: TGCGCCAGCAGCTTCGCTTTGGACGGACAAGAGACCCAGTACTTC
CDR3: CASSFALDGQETQYF

size: .
length: 13
V: TRBV6-1
D: .
J: TRBJ1-6
DNA: TGTGCCAGCAGTGAATTGGTAAATTCACCCCTCCACTTT
CDR3: CASSELVNSPLHF

size: many
length: 15
V: TRBV28
D: .
J: TRBJ1-5
DNA: TGTGCCAGCAGTTTAACGGGGTCTCACAATCAGCCCCAGCATTTT
CDR3: CASSLTGSHNQPQHF

size: many
length: 15
V: TRBV7-7
D: TRBD2
J: TRBJ2-5
DNA: TGTGCTAGCAGCTTAGAGGCGGGAGTTGGAGAGACCCAGTACTTC
CDR3: CASSLEAGVGETQYF

size: .
length: 17
V: TRBV5-1
D: TRBD1
J: TRBJ2-5
DNA: TGCGCCAGCAGCCGTCCCCTAACAGGACAGGGGCAAGAGACCCAGTACTTC
CDR3: CASSRPLTGQGQETQYF

size: many
length: 13
V: TRBV28
D: .
J: TRBJ2-7
DNA: TGTGCCAGCAGTTCGACGGGCTACTTAGAGCAGTACTTC
CDR3: CASSSTGYLEQYF

size: many
length: 15
V: TRBV28
D: TRBD2
J: TRBJ2-7
DNA: TGTGCCAGCAGGGGGAGAGGACTAGTGGGATACGAGCAGTACTTC
CDR3: CASRGRGLVGYEQYF

size: .
length: 14
V: TRBV19
D: .
J: TRBJ1-6
DNA: TGTGCCAGTAGTACCGGGACAAGTAATTCACCCCTCCACTTT
CDR3: CASSTGTSNSPLHF

size: few
length: 14
V: TRBV28
D: TRBD1
J: TRBJ2-3
DNA: TGTGCCAGCAGCAGGGGGTCTAGCACAGATACGCAGTATTTT
CDR3: CASSRGSSTDTQYF

size: many
length: 14
V: TRBV12-3/TRBV12-4
D: .
J: TRBJ2-7
DNA: TGTGCCAGCAGTTTACCCCCCCAGAGCTACGAGCAGTACTTC
CDR3: CASSLPPQSYEQYF

size: many
length: 15
V: TRBV28
D: .
J: TRBJ2-4
DNA: TGTGCCAGCAGTTTTCGGGGTCGGGGCAAAAACATTCAGTACTTC
CDR3: CASSFRGRGKNIQYF

size: many
length: 15
V: TRBV2
D: .
J: TRBJ2-5
DNA: TGTGCCAGCAGTGAATTAGGGATGGAGGCGCAGACCCAGTACTTC
CDR3: CASSELGMEAQTQYF

size: many
length: 14
V: TRBV2
D: .
J: TRBJ1-1
DNA: TGTGCCAGCAGTGATGGAGCCTTGAACACTGAAGCTTTCTTT
CDR3: CASSDGALNTEAFF

size: .
length: 17
V: TRBV4-1
D: .
J: TRBJ1-2
DNA: TGCGCCAGCAGCCCAGATCCACAGGGTGTCCGTAACTATGGCTACACCTTC
CDR3: CASSPDPQGVRNYGYTF

size: few
length: 15
V: TRBV15
D: TRBD1
J: TRBJ2-7
DNA: TGTGCCACCAGCAGAGTTCGACAGGGGCTCTACGAGCAGTACTTC
CDR3: CATSRVRQGLYEQYF

size: many
length: 14
V: TRBV27
D: .
J: TRBJ1-2
DNA: TGTGCCAGCAGTTTAGCGGGAATGGACTATGGCTACACCTTC
CDR3: CASSLAGMDYGYTF

size: many
length: 13
V: TRBV19
D: TRBD1
J: TRBJ1-4
DNA: TGTGCCAGTCACTGGGGACAGAATGAAAAACTGTTTTTT
CDR3: CASHWGQNEKLFF

size: .
length: 14
V: TRBV6-1
D: .
J: TRBJ2-2
DNA: TGTGCCGGCAGTGAGTTGGGACTGCCCGGGGAGCTGTTTTTT
CDR3: CAGSELGLPGELFF

size: few
length: 15
V: TRBV12-3/TRBV12-4
D: TRBD1
J: TRBJ2-2
DNA: TGTGCCAGCAGTGCCCGACAGGGGAGCACCGGGGAGCTGTTTTTT
CDR3: CASSARQGSTGELFF

size: .
length: 16
V: TRBV6-1
D: .
J: TRBJ2-1
DNA: TGTGCCACAAAAATTAGCGGATCCAGCTCCTACAATGAGCAGTTCTTC
CDR3: CATKISGSSSYNEQFF

size: many
length: 13
V: TRBV6-1
D: .
J: TRBJ2-7
DNA: TGTGCCACCGGGACGGGGTCCTCCTACGAGCAGTACTTC
CDR3: CATGTGSSYEQYF

size: many
length: 16
V: TRBV6-5
D: .
J: TRBJ1-2
DNA: TGTGCCAGCAGTTACTCCCCCCAAACCGCTAACTATGGCTACACCTTC
CDR3: CASSYSPQTANYGYTF

size: few
length: 14
V: TRBV30
D: .
J: TRBJ2-7
DNA: TGTGCCTGGAGGGGGAACCGGGCGACCTACGAGCAGTACTTC
CDR3: CAWRGNRATYEQYF

size: many
length: 13
V: TRBV15
D: .
J: TRBJ1-1
DNA: TGTGCCACCAGCACCCAAGAAAGGGCTGAAGCTTTCTTT
CDR3: CATSTQERAEAFF

size: many
length: 15
V: TRBV3-1
D: TRBD1
J: TRBJ1-4
DNA: TGTGCCAGCAGCCAAGGGGAGACAGGGGTTGAAAAACTGTTTTTT
CDR3: CASSQGETGVEKLFF